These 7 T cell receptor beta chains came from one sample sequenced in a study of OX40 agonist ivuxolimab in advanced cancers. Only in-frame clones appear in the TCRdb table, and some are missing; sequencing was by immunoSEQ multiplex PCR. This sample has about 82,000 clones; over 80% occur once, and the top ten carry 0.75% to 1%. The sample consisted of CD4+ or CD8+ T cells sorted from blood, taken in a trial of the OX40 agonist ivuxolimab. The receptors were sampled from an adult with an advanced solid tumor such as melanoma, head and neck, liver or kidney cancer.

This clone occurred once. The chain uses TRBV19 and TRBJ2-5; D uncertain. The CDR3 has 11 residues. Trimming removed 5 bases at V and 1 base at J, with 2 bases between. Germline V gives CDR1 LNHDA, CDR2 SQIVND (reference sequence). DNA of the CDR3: TGTGCCAGTAGTGTCCAAGAGACCCAGTACTTC. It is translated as CASSVQETQYF.

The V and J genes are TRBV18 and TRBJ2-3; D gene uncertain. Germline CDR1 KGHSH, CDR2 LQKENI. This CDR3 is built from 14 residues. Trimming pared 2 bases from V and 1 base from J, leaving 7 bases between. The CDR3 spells CASSPSDGTDTQYF. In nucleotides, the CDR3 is TGTGCCAGCTCACCAAGCGACGGCACAGATACGCAGTATTTT.

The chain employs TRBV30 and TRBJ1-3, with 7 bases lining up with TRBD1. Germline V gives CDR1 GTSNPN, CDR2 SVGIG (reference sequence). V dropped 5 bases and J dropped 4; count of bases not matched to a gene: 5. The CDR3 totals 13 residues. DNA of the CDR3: TGTGCCTGGTCCCCGGACAGGGGAAACACCATATATTTT. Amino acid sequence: CAWSPDRGNTIYF. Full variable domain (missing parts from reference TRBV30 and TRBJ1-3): SQTIHQWPATLVQPVGSPLSLECTVEGTSNPNLYWYRQAAGRGLQLLFYSVGIGQISSEVPQNLSASRPQDRQFILSSKKLLLSDSGFYLCAWSPDRGNTIYFGEGSWLTVV.

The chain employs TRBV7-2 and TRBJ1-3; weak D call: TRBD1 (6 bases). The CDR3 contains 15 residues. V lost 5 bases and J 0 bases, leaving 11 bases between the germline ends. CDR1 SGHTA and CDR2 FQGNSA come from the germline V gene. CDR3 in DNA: TGTGCCAGCAGCCCTCGGGGGGCCTCTGGAAACACCATATATTTT. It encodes CASSPRGASGNTIYF.

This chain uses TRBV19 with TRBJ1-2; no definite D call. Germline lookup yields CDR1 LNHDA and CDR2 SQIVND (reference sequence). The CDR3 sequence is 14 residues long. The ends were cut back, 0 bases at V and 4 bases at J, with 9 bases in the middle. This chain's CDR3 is CASSIDRGSYGYTF. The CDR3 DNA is TGTGCCAGTAGTATAGATCGGGGAAGCTATGGCTACACCTTC.

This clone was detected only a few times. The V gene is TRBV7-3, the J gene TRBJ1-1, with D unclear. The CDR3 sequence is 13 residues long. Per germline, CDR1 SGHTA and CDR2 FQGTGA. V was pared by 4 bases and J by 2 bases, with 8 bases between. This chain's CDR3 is CASSSSANTEAFF. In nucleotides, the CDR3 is TGTGCCAGCAGCTCAAGTGCTAACACTGAAGCTTTCTTT.

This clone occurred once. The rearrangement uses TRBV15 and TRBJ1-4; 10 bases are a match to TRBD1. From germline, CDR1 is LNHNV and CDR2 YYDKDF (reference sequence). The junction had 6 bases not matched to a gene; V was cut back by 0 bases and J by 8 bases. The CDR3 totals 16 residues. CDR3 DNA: TGTGCCACCAGCAGAGACGGGACAGGGGTAGAAGAAAAACTGTTTTTT. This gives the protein CATSRDGTGVEEKLFF.